Reported below is one T cell receptor (beta chain). Its antigen is currently unknown. This sample is part of a study of shared clonotypes between healthy human individuals. Study as a whole: CD4 naive and memory got three plates each, CD8 naive two, CD8 memory one.

A split of CD4+ cells into CD45RA+ naive and CD45RA-negative memory subsets was performed. Germline CDR1 is SGHVS and CDR2 is FQNEAQ. This CDR3 comprises 18 residues. With 2 bases clipped from V and 0 bases from J, the junction kept 12 bases outside the gene matches. Study-level results: Large sequencing depth failed to make sorted-subset sequencing complete, rarefaction showed. Lower generation probabilities were found for non-shared clonotypes than for those shared by all four donors.

The repertoire was sequenced with immunoSEQ multiplex PCR; TCRdb's copy has only in-frame clones and lacks some. The sample lists over a million clones, 75% to 80% seen once, with around 0.61% in the top ten. The receptor's source is a man aged 18 to 35 in good health. Some clones in this sample may be carry-over from other donors' samples. Source material: memory CD4+ T cells from PBMCs. The subset here: CD45RA-negative fraction. The chain recombines TRBV7-8 with TRBJ2-7; TRBD1 agrees at 8 bases. CDR3 loop: CASSLHRSRTGISYEQYF. The DNA of the CDR3 is TGTGCCAGCAGCTTACACAGGTCCCGGACAGGGATCTCCTACGAGCAGTACTTC.